This record concerns one TCR beta chain sequence. The study drew participants aged about 18 to 95 years from around 24 US areas. The data are from a study of blood T cell repertoires in COVID-19. Study summary: Sites in the United States, Italy and Spain provided acute and convalescent COVID-19 samples.

The data were produced by immunoSEQ multiplex PCR, yet TCRdb's version contains in-frame clones alone and is incomplete. The table lists a few hundred thousand clones, 70% to 90% of them singletons, with roughly 15% in the top ten. Germline V gives CDR1 ENHRY, CDR2 SYGVKD. V was pared by 3 bases and J by 5 bases, with 14 bases between. This CDR3 contains 14 residues. The sequencing input was PBMCs or T cells enriched from blood (not recorded which). This TCR was recovered from a woman aged 45-60 years with acute COVID-19. This sequence joins TRBV10-3 and TRBJ2-7; D might be TRBD2 (6 bases). This CDR3 is CAISEVEGRHEQYF. CDR3 nucleotides: TGTGCCATCAGTGAAGTGGAGGGAAGGCACGAGCAGTACTTC.